This T cell receptor beta chain derives from a study of cytomegalovirus exposure and HLA in healthy donors. Data came from immunoSEQ multiplex PCR; TCRdb stores just in-frame clones and leaves some out. The table records over 100,000 clones, roughly 90% of them present only once. As concerns this clone: Antigen unknown.

Study conclusions and caveats: There were some public TCRs occurring in many donors, but most TCR sequences were rare.

The CDR3 is 14 amino acids. Germline V CDR1 and CDR2: MNHNS, SASEGT. V dropped 2 bases and J dropped 10 bases, with 12 bases sitting between them. The source of this sequence is a young woman in good health and CMV-seropositive. Sequencing input: PBMCs. The chain recombines TRBV6-1 with TRBJ1-6; no clear D gene. CDR3 coding DNA: TGTGCCAGCAGTGAACAGGTTATTCGCTCACCCCTCCACTTT. Encoded protein: CASSEQVIRSPLHF.